Listed below are T cell receptor beta chains from one sample, sequenced in a study of human T cells and chemical hapten exposure. MiXCR, run by TCRdb on the RACE reads, gives a single entry per CDR3 protein. The sample includes about 160,000 distinct CDR3 sequences, roughly 26% seen only once; the top ten take approximately 2.1%. The sample here was whole blood, taken in connection with sensitization to the hapten diphenylcyclopropenone (DPC). Source of these receptors: a woman aged 18-29 years with alopecia areata. Some clones in this sample may be carry-over from other donors' samples. Both conserved end residues are part of each CDR3. D genes are given only for firm matches. Only part of the rows carry a size: once, few, many, or a class if the clone is expanded.

>.|TRBJ1-2|.|TRBV20-1|8
TGCAGTGCTAGAGATCAGGGCTTC
CSARDQGF
>.|TRBJ2-1|many|TRBV12-3/TRBV12-4|15
TGTGCCAGCAGTATAAACACAAACGAGGGACGGGAGCAGTTCTTC
CASSINTNEGREQFF
>.|TRBJ1-3|.|TRBV4-1|13
TGCGCCAGCAGCCACCTGGCCGGAAACACCATATATTTT
CASSHLAGNTIYF
>.|TRBJ2-7|few|TRBV6-5|15
TGTGCCAGCAGACCCCACCGGGGGTTCTCCTACGAGCAGTACTTC
CASRPHRGFSYEQYF
>TRBD2|TRBJ2-7|few|TRBV12-3/TRBV12-4|15
TGTGCCAGCAGGGCTGCGGGGGGTACTACCTACGAGCAGTACTTC
CASRAAGGTTYEQYF
>.|TRBJ2-7|.|TRBV5-4|14
TGTGCCAGCAGCCTAAGGGACACGAGCTACGAGCAGTACTTC
CASSLRDTSYEQYF
>.|TRBJ2-2|.|TRBV7-6|16
TGTGCCAGCAGCGGGGCGGGCCGCCGGAGGACCGGGGAGCTGTTTTTT
CASSGAGRRRTGELFF
>.|TRBJ2-7|.|TRBV4-3|13
TGCGCCAGCAGCCAAAGTATGAACTACGAGCAGTACTTC
CASSQSMNYEQYF
>TRBD2|TRBJ2-3|few|TRBV7-2|16
TGTGCCAGCAGCCGCAGACTAGCGGGGGGCACAGATACGCAGTATTTT
CASSRRLAGGTDTQYF
>.|TRBJ1-1|once|TRBV2|15
.
CASILDRGVNTEAFF
>TRBD2|TRBJ2-1|few|TRBV7-2|18
TGTGCCAGCAGCTTAGGAAGGGGACTAGCCGGGTCCTACAATGAGCAGTTCTTC
CASSLGRGLAGSYNEQFF
>.|TRBJ2-1|.|TRBV4-3|15
TGCGCCAGCAGCCGAGGGGACCTCTCCAACAATGAGCAGTTCTTC
CASSRGDLSNNEQFF
>.|TRBJ1-5|few|TRBV20-1|13
TGCAGTGCTAGAGACAGATTAAATCAGCCCCAGCATTTT
CSARDRLNQPQHF
>.|TRBJ1-2|.|TRBV5-6|17
TGTGCCAGCAGCTATGTTACCGGGACCGAAGCTAACTATGGCTACACCTTC
CASSYVTGTEANYGYTF
>.|TRBJ2-3|.|TRBV25-1|15
TGTGCCAGCAGTTATGGACTATCTAGCACAGATACGCAGTATTTT
CASSYGLSSTDTQYF
>.|TRBJ2-3|.|TRBV7-2|13
TGTGCCAGCAGCGAATCCGGGACCTCGGGGCAGTATTTT
CASSESGTSGQYF
>.|TRBJ2-7|.|TRBV7-6|14
TGTGCCAGCAGCTTGCGCGCGGGCCCTTACGAGCAGTACTTC
CASSLRAGPYEQYF
>TRBD1|TRBJ2-7|.|TRBV7-2|15
TGTGCCAGCAGCGGGGACAGTAGAGGAACCTACGAGCAGTACTTC
CASSGDSRGTYEQYF
>.|TRBJ1-2|many|TRBV7-9|11
TGTGCCAGCAGCTTATTGGAAGGCTACACCTTC
CASSLLEGYTF
>.|TRBJ2-1|.|TRBV28|15
TGTGCCAGCACCGTAAGGAGAACACTCAACAATGAGCAGTTCTTC
CASTVRRTLNNEQFF
>.|TRBJ1-6|.|TRBV12-3/TRBV12-4|16
TGTGCCAGCAGTCTGACACCACGCTCCTATAATTCACCCCTCCACTTT
CASSLTPRSYNSPLHF
>.|TRBJ1-1|few|TRBV18|15
TGTGCCAGCTCACCGACAGGCCTTGGGACGACTGAAGCTTTCTTT
CASSPTGLGTTEAFF
>.|TRBJ1-5|few|TRBV7-2|15
TGTGCCAGCAGCTTAGGCTTGGGGTCTGGGCAGCCCCAGCATTTT
CASSLGLGSGQPQHF
>.|TRBJ1-5|.|TRBV15|13
TGTGCCACCAAGGATGAGGGACGGCAGCCCCAGCATTTT
CATKDEGRQPQHF
>TRBD1|TRBJ2-2|few|TRBV7-2|16
TGTGCCAGCAGCTCAAGGGGACAGGGGAACGCCGGGGAGCTGTTTTTT
CASSSRGQGNAGELFF
>.|TRBJ2-2|.|TRBV29-1|15
TGCAGCGTTGGAACCCCGGGGGCAGGGGGCGGGGAGCTGTTTTTT
CSVGTPGAGGGELFF
>.|TRBJ2-5|few|TRBV27|13
TGTGCCAGCAGCCACCCAAACCAAGAGACCCAGTACTTC
CASSHPNQETQYF
>.|TRBJ2-1|.|TRBV7-8|15
TGTGCCAGCAGCGCCCTCTCCGGGAACTACAATGAGCAGTTCTTC
CASSALSGNYNEQFF
>.|TRBJ1-2|many|TRBV11-1|13
TGTGCCAGCAGCCGGACCGGGCCTTATGGCTACACCTTC
CASSRTGPYGYTF